A single sample is the source of the 12 T cell receptor beta chains below, sequenced in a study of beta chain features in type 1 diabetes. These TCRs' antigens remain unknown. Study-level findings and limits: Shortening of TCRB CDR3s, moderate but significant, appeared in all four CD4+ subsets of Type 1 diabetes patients.

The isolated RNA, all of it, was reverse transcribed, so expressed TCRB transcripts were what got sequenced. Here immunoSEQ multiplex PCR was the method, and the copy in TCRdb shows in-frame clones only, minus some. Altogether about 650,000 clones are present, around 12% being singletons, with the ten largest covering more than 0.095%. The sequenced sample was naive CD4+ T cells from blood. These receptors came from a man aged 25-40 years with type 1 diabetes.

This clone has only a few counts. The V gene is TRBV11-2, the J gene TRBJ2-1, with TRBD1 matching 10 bases. This CDR3 spans 14 amino acids. Trimming cost V 3 bases and J 8 bases; bases outside gene matches: 4. CDR1 is SGHAT and CDR2 is FQNNGV in the germline V gene. The CDR3 loop reads CASSLTGGVDEQFF. Written as DNA, the CDR3 is TGTGCCAGCAGCTTGACAGGGGGCGTCGATGAGCAGTTCTTC.

The rearrangement uses TRBV2 and TRBJ1-5; TRBD1 aligns across 8 bases. The CDR3 loop spans 14 amino acids. CDR1 is SNHLY and CDR2 is FYNNEI in the germline V gene. V shed 5 bases and J 1 base; nucleotides not matched to a gene: 1. Written as DNA, the CDR3 is TGTGCCAGCAGTCGGGACAGGAGCAATCAGCCCCAGCATTTT. This codes for CASSRDRSNQPQHF.

This clone was detected a few times. The chain links TRBV5-1 to TRBJ2-5, with D possibly matching TRBD2 (5 bases). This CDR3 is 13 amino acids long. The ends were cut back, 3 bases at V and 3 bases at J, with 9 bases in the middle. CDR1 is SGHRS and CDR2 is YFSETQ in the germline V gene. The CDR3 here is CASSSGSEETQYF. The CDR3 DNA is TGCGCCAGCAGCTCGGGGAGCGAAGAGACCCAGTACTTC.

This clone was counted only a few times. The gene calls are TRBV28 and TRBJ2-1; D remains unclear. V was shortened by 2 bases and J by 0 bases, with 8 bases between the two germline ends. Germline V gene data show CDR1 as MDHEN and CDR2 as SYDVKM. The CDR3 covers 15 residues. CDR3 nucleotide sequence: TGTGCCAGCAGTTTAAATCCCAGCTCCTACAATGAGCAGTTCTTC. Amino acid sequence: CASSLNPSSYNEQFF.

This clone was seen a few times. In the same sample, other DNA sequences code for this CDR3. The chain employs TRBV7-2 and TRBJ2-3; a weak D match, TRBD1 (6 bases). The germline V gene has CDR1 SGHTA and CDR2 FQGNSA. This CDR3 spans 15 amino acids. V was pared by 1 base and J by 0 bases, with 8 bases between. CDR3 nucleotides: TGTGCCAGCAGCTTAGTCGGACAGAGCACAGATACGCAGTATTTT. Translation: CASSLVGQSTDTQYF.

This chain links TRBV6-1 with TRBJ1-5; possibly TRBD1 for D (6 bases). CDR1 and CDR2 from the germline V gene are MNHNS and SASEGT. This CDR3 contains 14 residues. V lost 8 bases, J lost 1 base, and 12 bases lay in between. Here the CDR3 reads CASQTGLSNQPQHF. The CDR3, as DNA: TGTGCCAGCCAAACAGGGCTAAGCAATCAGCCCCAGCATTTT.

Regarding this clone: Other nucleotide sequences from this sample produce the same CDR3. CDR3 sequence: CSVDGNYGYTF. The CDR3 DNA sequence: TGCAGCGTTGACGGTAACTATGGCTACACCTTC. The chain employs TRBV29-1 and TRBJ1-2, with D unresolved. Trimming left V 3 bases short and J 1 base short, with 3 bases between. The CDR3 is 11 amino acids. The V gene's germline CDR1 is SQVTM and CDR2 ANQGSEA.

Only a few counts were recorded for this clone. The chain links TRBV7-9 to TRBJ2-7, with TRBD1 as a possible D gene (6 bases). Germline CDR1 and CDR2: SEHNR and FQNEAQ (reference sequence). V was pared by 3 bases and J by 6 bases, with 15 bases between. The CDR3 runs to 14 residues. CDR3 DNA: TGTGCCAGCAGCTTCCAGGGGTCACTGGTCGAGCAGTACTTC. This codes for CASSFQGSLVEQYF.

This clone occurred a few times. The CDR3 region is CASRDSYNEQFF. The CDR3 DNA reads as TGTGCCTCCCGGGACTCCTACAATGAGCAGTTCTTC. This rearrangement joins TRBV10-3 to TRBJ2-1, with D possibly TRBD2 on 5 matching bases. CDR1 is ENHRY, CDR2 SYGVKD, per germline. The CDR3 extends over 12 amino acids. V was trimmed by 11 bases and J by 0 bases, leaving 8 bases between them.

The rearrangement links TRBV11-1 to TRBJ2-2, with D hard to call. Germline V gene data show CDR1 as SGHAT and CDR2 as FQDESV (reference sequence). The CDR3 totals 13 residues. The germline V and J ends were trimmed by 5 bases and 1 base, with 5 bases remaining between them. The CDR3 bases are TGTGCCAGCAGCCCTGTGAACACCGGGGAGCTGTTTTTT. The encoded protein is CASSPVNTGELFF. The full variable domain, its missing parts supplied by reference TRBV11-1 and TRBJ2-2, is EAEVAQSPRYKITEKSQAVAFWCDPISGHATLYWYRQILGQGPELLVQFQDESVVDDSQLPKDRFSAERLKGVDSTLKIQPAELGDSAMYLCASSPVNTGELFFGEGSRLTVL.

The chain links TRBV6-5 to TRBJ1-5; D remains unclear. V was cut by 6 bases and J by 7 bases, with 13 bases left in between. The CDR3 spans 13 residues. The V gene's germline CDR1 is MNHEY and CDR2 SVGAGI. CDR3 coding DNA: TGTGCCAGCAGCCGAAGGAGGGCCCAGCCCCAGCATTTT. As protein: CASSRRRAQPQHF.

This clone was counted only a few times. V is TRBV29-1 and J is TRBJ1-4; perhaps TRBD1 as D (5 bases). Germline V lookup: CDR1 SQVTM, CDR2 ANQGSEA. V was trimmed by 5 bases and J by 7 bases, leaving 14 bases between them. This CDR3 contains 13 residues. Here the CDR3 DNA reads TGCAGCGTTCGTACAGGCGGGGTTGAAAAACTGTTTTTT. Amino acids: CSVRTGGVEKLFF.